The text below deals with one TCR beta chain. Its antigen has not been determined. Per-base qualities were not stored, and no clone one base away is much larger. The record originates from a study of control samples from healthy donors and cancer patients (dated by TCRdb to 2018 to 2021). The CDR3 numbers 15 residues from cysteine through phenylalanine. The sequence is cut down to CDR3 DNA, 45 bases in frame from base 1. Via the germline V gene, CDR1 is SGHVS and CDR2 FQNEAQ. Relative to germline, V is 0 bases shorter and J is 8 bases shorter, with 17 bases between their ends. Libraries were built with the immunoSEQ multiplex PCR assay. Drawn from immuneACCESS, this table holds only the in-frame rearrangements with V and J called that TCRdb kept. Clones are partly lost; checked studies trace under half to an unresolved V gene and leave the rest unexplained. Within this sample are roughly 120,000 clones, with around nine tenths of them counted one time only. Together, the top ten hold less than 4% of the sample.

Input material: PBMCs. The V and J genes are TRBV7-8 and TRBJ2-7; the D gene is not confidently resolved. This clonotype was sampled from a woman aged 55-70 years with lung cancer. The CDR3 is CASSLASNSPQKQYF. The sequenced DNA is TGTGCCAGCAGCTTAGCGTCGAATAGCCCCCAGAAGCAGTACTTC.